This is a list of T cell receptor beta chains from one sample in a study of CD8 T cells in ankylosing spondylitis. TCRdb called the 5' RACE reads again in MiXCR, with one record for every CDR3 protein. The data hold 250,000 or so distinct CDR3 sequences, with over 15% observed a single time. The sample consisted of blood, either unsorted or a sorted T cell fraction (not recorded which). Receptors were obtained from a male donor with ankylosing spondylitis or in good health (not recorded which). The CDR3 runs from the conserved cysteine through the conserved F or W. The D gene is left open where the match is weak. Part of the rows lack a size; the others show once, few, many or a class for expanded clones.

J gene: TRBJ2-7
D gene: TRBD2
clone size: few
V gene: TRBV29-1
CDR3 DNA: TGCAGCGTTGGGCCCCGGGGCGGGAGCACCGAGCAGTACTTC
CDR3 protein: CSVGPRGGSTEQYF

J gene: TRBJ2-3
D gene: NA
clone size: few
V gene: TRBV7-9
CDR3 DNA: TGTGCCAGCAGCGCGGACAAGGTGGGAGATACGCAGTATTTT
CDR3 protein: CASSADKVGDTQYF

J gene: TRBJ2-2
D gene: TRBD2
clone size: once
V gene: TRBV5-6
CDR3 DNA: TGTGCCAGCAGCTTGTTGGTACTAGCGGGAGCTGGGGAGCTGTTTTTT
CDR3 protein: CASSLLVLAGAGELFF

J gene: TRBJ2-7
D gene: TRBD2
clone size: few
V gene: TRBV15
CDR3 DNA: TGTGCCACCAGCAGAGATCGGGGGGTTGAAGGCGTGGAGTACTTC
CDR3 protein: CATSRDRGVEGVEYF

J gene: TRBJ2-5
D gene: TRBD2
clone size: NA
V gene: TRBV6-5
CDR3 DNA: TGTGCCAGCAGTTACTCTCCTAGCGGGAGGCCCGGGGGGCAAGAGACCCAGTACTTC
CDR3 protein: CASSYSPSGRPGGQETQYF

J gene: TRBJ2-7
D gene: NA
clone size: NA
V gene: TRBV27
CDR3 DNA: TGTGCCAGCAGTCCCTCCACCGGGACTCACACCTACGAGCAGTACTTC
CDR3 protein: CASSPSTGTHTYEQYF

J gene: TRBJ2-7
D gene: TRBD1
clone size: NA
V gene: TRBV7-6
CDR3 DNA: TGTGCCAGCAGCACCGGGACAGCTTCAGAGTTGTATTACTTC
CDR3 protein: CASSTGTASELYYF

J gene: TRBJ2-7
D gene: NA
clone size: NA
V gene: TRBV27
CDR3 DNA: TGTGCCAGCAGCGATGGACCTTTCTACGAGCAGTACTTC
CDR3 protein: CASSDGPFYEQYF

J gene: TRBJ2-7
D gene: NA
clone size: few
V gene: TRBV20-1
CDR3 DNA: TGCAGTGCCAGTCACGAGCAGTACTTC
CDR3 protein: CSASHEQYF

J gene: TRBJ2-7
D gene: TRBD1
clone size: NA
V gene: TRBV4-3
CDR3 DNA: TGCGCCAGCAGCCAAGGGACAGGGGGGCTCTACGAGCAGTACTTC
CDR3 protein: CASSQGTGGLYEQYF

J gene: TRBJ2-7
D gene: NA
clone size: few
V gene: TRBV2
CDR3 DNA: TGTGCCAGCAGTGACTTCAGTCCCGAGCAGTACTTC
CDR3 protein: CASSDFSPEQYF

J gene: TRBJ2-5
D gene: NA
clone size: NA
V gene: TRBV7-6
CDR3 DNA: TGTGCCAGCAGCTTAGCGCTAGCGTACCAAGAGACCCAGTACTTC
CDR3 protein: CASSLALAYQETQYF

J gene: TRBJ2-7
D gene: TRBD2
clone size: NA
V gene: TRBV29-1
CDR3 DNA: TGCAGCGTTGGGACTAGCGGGGCCCGGGCCTACGAGCAGTACTTC
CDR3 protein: CSVGTSGARAYEQYF

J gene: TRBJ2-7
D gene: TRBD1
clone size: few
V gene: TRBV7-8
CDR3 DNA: TGTGCCAGCAGGGACAGGGGAGAGAGCGAGCAGTACTTC
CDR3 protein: CASRDRGESEQYF

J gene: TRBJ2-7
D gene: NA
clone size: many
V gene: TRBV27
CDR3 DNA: TGTGCCAGCAGTTCTCTTCTTGGACCTCATACCTACGAGCAGTACTTC
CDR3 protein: CASSSLLGPHTYEQYF

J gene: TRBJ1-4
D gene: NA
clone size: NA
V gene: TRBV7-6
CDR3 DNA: TGTGCCAGCAGCTTCACAGGGGAAAAACTGTTTTTT
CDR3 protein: CASSFTGEKLFF

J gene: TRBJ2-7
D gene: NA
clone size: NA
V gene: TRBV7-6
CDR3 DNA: TGTGCCAGCAGCTTAGAAACCGGGACATCGATAACCTACGAGCAGTACTTC
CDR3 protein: CASSLETGTSITYEQYF

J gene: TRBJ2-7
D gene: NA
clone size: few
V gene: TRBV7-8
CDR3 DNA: TGTGCCAGCAGCCCCGACCCTTCCTACGAGCAGTACTTC
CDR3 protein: CASSPDPSYEQYF

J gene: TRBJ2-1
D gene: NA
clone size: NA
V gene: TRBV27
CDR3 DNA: TGTGCCAGCAGTTTAAGTAGGGCGGCATTTTACAATGAGCAGTTCTTC
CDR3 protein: CASSLSRAAFYNEQFF

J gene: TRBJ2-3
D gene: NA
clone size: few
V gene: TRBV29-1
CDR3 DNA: TGCAGCGTTCTACTAGAACTCACAGATACGCAGTATTTT
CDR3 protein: CSVLLELTDTQYF

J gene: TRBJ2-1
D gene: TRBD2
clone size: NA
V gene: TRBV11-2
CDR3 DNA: TGTGCCAGCAGCCCACAAGCGGGAACGTACAATGAGCAGTTCTTC
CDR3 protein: CASSPQAGTYNEQFF

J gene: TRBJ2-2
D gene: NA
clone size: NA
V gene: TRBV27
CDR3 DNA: TGTGCCAGCAGACGCGAGGGGAACGGGGAGCTGTTTTTT
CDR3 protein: CASRREGNGELFF

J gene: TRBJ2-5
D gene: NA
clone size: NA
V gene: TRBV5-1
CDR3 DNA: TGCGCCAGCAGCCCCGCTGGGGGAGGAAACCAAGAGACCCAGTACTTC
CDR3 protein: CASSPAGGGNQETQYF

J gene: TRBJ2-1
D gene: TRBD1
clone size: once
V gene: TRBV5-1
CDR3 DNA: TGCGCCAGCAGCTGGTCCCGGGACAGGGCATTTGAGCAGTTCTTC
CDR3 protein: CASSWSRDRAFEQFF

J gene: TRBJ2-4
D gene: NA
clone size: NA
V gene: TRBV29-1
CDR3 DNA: TGCAGCGTTGAAGGAGCCTACCCCCTCAACATTCAGTACTTC
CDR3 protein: CSVEGAYPLNIQYF

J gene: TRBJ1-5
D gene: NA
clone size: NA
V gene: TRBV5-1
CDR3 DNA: TGCGCCAGCAGAGAAGGGTATTCGGACAATCAGCCCCAGCATTTT
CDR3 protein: CASREGYSDNQPQHF

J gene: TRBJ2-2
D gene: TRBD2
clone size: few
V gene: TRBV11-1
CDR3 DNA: TGTGCCAGCAGCTCCGGAACAAGACTAGCGGGGAACACCGGGGAGCTGTTTTTT
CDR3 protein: CASSSGTRLAGNTGELFF

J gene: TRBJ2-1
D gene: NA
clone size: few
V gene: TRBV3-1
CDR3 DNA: TGTGCCAGCAGCCACCCACAGATCGGGACACACAATGAGCAGTTCTTC
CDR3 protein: CASSHPQIGTHNEQFF

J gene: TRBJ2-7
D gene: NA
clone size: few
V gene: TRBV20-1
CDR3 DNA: TGCAGTGCTAAGGACCCGTTAAACGAGCAGTACTTC
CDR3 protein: CSAKDPLNEQYF

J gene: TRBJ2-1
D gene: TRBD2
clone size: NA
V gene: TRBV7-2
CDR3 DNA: TGTGCCAGCAGCTTAGTTGGACTAGTTTCCCACAATGAGCAGTTCTTC
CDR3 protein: CASSLVGLVSHNEQFF

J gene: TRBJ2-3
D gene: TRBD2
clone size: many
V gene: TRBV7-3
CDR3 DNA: TGTGCCAGCAGCAAACTAGCGGGAGTCACAGATACGCAGTATTTT
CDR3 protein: CASSKLAGVTDTQYF

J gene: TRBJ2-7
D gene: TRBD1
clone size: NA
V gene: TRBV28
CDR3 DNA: TGTGCCAGCAGTGCCCGGACAGGGGGGGCCGAGCAGTACTTC
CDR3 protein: CASSARTGGAEQYF

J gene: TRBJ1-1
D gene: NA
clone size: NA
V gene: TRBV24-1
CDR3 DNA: TGTGCCACCAGTGCCGGGGGTGGGACTGAAGCTTTCTTT
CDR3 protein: CATSAGGGTEAFF

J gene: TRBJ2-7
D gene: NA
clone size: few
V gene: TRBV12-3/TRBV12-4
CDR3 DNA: TGTGCCAGCAGTCCCGGGGTTTCCTACGAGCAGTACTTC
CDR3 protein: CASSPGVSYEQYF

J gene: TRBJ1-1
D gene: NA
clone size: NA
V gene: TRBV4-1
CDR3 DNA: TGCGCCAGCAGCCAAGATCGAGTCAGGGACACTGAAGCTTTCTTT
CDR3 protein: CASSQDRVRDTEAFF

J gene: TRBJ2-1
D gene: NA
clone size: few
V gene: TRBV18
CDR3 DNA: TGTGCCAGCTCACCGGCTTCAATGGGTACCTACAATGAGCAGTTCTTC
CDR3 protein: CASSPASMGTYNEQFF

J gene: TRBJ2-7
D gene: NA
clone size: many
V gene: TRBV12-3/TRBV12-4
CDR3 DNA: TGTGCCAGCAGTTTAGCCGTATACGAGCAGTACTTC
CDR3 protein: CASSLAVYEQYF

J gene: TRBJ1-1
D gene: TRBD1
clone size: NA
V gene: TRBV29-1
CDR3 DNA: TGCAGCGTTGAAGGGGACAGAGCTGAAGCTTTCTTT
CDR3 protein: CSVEGDRAEAFF

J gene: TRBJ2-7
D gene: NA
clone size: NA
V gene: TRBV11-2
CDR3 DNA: TGTGCCAGCAGCCATTGGTCCTACGAGCAGTACTTC
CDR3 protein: CASSHWSYEQYF

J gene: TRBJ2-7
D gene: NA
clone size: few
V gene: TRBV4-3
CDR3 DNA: TGCGCCAGCAGCCAAGGCAGGGCCAGAGACTACGAGCAGTACTTC
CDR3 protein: CASSQGRARDYEQYF

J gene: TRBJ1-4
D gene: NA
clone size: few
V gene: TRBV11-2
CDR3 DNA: TGTGCCAGCAGCCCGACAGGCTATGGTGAAAAACTGTTTTTT
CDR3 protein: CASSPTGYGEKLFF

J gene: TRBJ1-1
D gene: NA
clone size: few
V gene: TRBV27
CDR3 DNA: TGTGCCAGCAGTTTATCGCAGGGCCGGACTGAAGCTTTCTTT
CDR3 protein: CASSLSQGRTEAFF

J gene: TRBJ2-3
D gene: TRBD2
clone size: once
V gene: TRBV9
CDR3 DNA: TGTGCCAGCAGCGAGGGGACTAGCGGGAGTTCAGATACGCAGTATTTT
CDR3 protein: CASSEGTSGSSDTQYF

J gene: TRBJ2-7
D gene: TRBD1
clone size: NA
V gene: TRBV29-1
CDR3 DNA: TGCAGCGCGGGACAGGGGGCTACCTACGAGCAGTACTTC
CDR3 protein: CSAGQGATYEQYF

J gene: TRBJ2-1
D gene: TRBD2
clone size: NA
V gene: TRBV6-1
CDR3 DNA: TGTGCCAGCAGACCCGGGACTAGCGGCAATGAGCAGTTCTTC
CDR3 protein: CASRPGTSGNEQFF

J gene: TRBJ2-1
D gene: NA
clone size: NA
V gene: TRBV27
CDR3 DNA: TGTGCCAGCAGTTTTTTAGACAGGATCTACAATGAGCAGTTCTTC
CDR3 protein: CASSFLDRIYNEQFF

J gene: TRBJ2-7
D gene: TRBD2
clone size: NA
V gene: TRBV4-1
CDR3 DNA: TGCGCCAGCAGCCAAGGTATTAGCGGGAGATCCTACGAGCAGTACTTC
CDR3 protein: CASSQGISGRSYEQYF

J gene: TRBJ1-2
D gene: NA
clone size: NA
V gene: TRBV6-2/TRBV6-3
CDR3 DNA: TGTGCCAGCAGTTACTCACGGTCCGCTAACTATGGCTACACCTTC
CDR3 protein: CASSYSRSANYGYTF

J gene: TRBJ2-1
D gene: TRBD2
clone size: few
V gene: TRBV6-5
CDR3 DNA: TGTGCCAGCAGTTACACAGCGGGATTATACAATGAGCAGTTCTTC
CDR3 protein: CASSYTAGLYNEQFF

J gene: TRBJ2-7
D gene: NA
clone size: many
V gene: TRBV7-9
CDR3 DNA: TGTGCCAGCAGCTTAGTGTCGGCGGGAAAGAGCTACGAGCAGTACTTC
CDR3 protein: CASSLVSAGKSYEQYF

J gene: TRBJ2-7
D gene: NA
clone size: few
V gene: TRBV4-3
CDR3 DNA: TGCGCCAGCAGCCAAGATGGGCACTCATCCTACGAGCAGTACTTC
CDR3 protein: CASSQDGHSSYEQYF

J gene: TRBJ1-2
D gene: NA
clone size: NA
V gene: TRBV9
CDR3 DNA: TGTGCCAGCAGCGTAAATCGACAGCCCTATGGCTACACCTTC
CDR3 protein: CASSVNRQPYGYTF